The source of this TCR beta chain is a study of cytomegalovirus exposure and HLA in healthy donors (dated by TCRdb to 2015 to 2018). Regarding the complete study: An earlier analysis of several hundred of the donors reported under 300 Gb of sequence data and 95 million to 120 million unique TCR beta sequences obtained from about 179 million T cells. The study used immunosequencing to profile the T cell repertoires of hundreds of subjects and linked those repertoires to cytomegalovirus serostatus. About five DR-DQ haplotypes were treated as single units for association and clustering because of strong linkage in the cohort. To study patterns of TCR occurrence, a later analysis re-analyzed previously published TCR beta repertoires from around 670 donors and added high-resolution HLA genotyping. Every repertoire in the discovery cohort had been generated on one and the same sequencing platform. Donor age, sex, ethnicity and CMV serostatus were compiled together with the repertoire data. The aim of the study was to test whether cataloging public T cell receptors could identify signatures of past pathogen exposure. Of the roughly 430 genotyped donors, approximately 80% fell in the genetic ancestry cluster associated with self-reported Caucasian donors. Among around 400 genotyped donors of the cohort, an average of roughly 230,000 unique TCR beta nucleotide sequences was sequenced per donor, of which about 20% were non-productive. The number of typed donors differed by locus: about 620-640 for A, B, C, DRB1 and DQB1; 500 to 550 for DQA1; 600 to 610 for DPA1; and around 470 for DPB1. A separate validation cohort of about 110 different subjects was used in addition to the approximately 700-subject first cohort. Approximately 300 gigabases of sequencing data and around 80 million unique TCR sequences made up an early release that covered about 640 HLA-typed donors. Rather than drawing on any new phenotypic data, the later analysis identified candidate immune exposures from TCR beta sequences and the way those sequences occurred across donors. Genome-wide SNP genotypes for about three fifths of the 666 donors were used in a later genetic analysis, which treated that subset as a discovery cohort. The study combined high-throughput TCR immunosequencing, statistical association of individual TCRs with disease status, and machine learning to predict cytomegalovirus infection status. An earlier analysis of approximately 640 of the donors applied high-throughput TCR beta sequencing to assess whether each TCR beta V gene segment acted as functional or pseudogenic. HLA typing covered class I and class II loci at four-digit resolution.

The cohort was made up of about 670 healthy bone marrow donors. At the time of sampling, all cohort members were nominally healthy, though unrecorded immune exposures were likely present. The donor tested CMV seronegative and was one of the 352 seronegative cohort members. A peripheral blood sample was collected from each donor, and TCR beta sequencing was performed on peripheral blood mononuclear cells. Genomic DNA extraction from the blood cell samples was performed with the Qiagen DNeasy Blood Extraction Kit. The paper's findings and limits, for the study overall: In vitro tests confirmed that a few of the cytomegalovirus-associated TCR beta chains recognize cytomegalovirus antigens. The study listed 150 to 200 TCR beta chains as associated with cytomegalovirus. Linkage disequilibrium might explain the correlated functional status among segregating V segments, but an unknown experimental factor could not be ruled out. Immune exposure information for the cohort was limited to CMV serostatus. According to a later genetic analysis, donors in an Asian-associated ancestry cluster had fewer N-insertions in productive TCRs than the approximately 710-donor mean. A later genetic analysis associated a missense DCLRE1C variant with V-gene and J-gene trimming of TCR beta chains, and an independent cohort replicated the association. A cluster of highly shared sequence variants was judged likely to represent a technical artifact of the sequencing pipeline. In a later analysis, TCR association rates were found to vary across HLA loci, with the most associated TCRs seen for DRB1 alleles and the fewest for HLA-C alleles. A further reported finding was that TCR beta sequences accurately predicted the HLA-A and HLA-B alleles for most subjects in the first cohort. When HLA alleles, especially DR and DQ, strongly co-occurred, TCR associations were difficult to assign to individual alleles. Most TCR sequences were observed very rarely across donors, whereas some public TCRs were present in many individuals. The authors suggested that the approach could potentially be extended to other disease states and immunological phenotypes. A later analysis found that most CMV-associated TCR beta chains appeared HLA-restricted, with HLA associations seemingly driven largely by CMV exposure. A later analysis found that HLA-associated TCR beta chains were more clonally expanded and had lower generation probabilities than equally common non-associated chains. A later analysis reported that several top co-occurrence clusters appeared linked to parvovirus B19, influenza, CMV and Epstein-Barr virus. Specific HLA alleles were associated with around 18,000 TCR beta sequences at a false discovery rate of 0.05 in a later analysis. The classifier was reported to diagnose cytomegalovirus status with high specificity and sensitivity in both the original and validation cohorts. HLA typing was unavailable for some donors at each locus, so association tests used only the typed subset. The presence/absence analyses assumed that sequencing depth was roughly uniform across donors, and that assumption may not be true. Some IMGT-functional V segments, including TRBV6-2 and TRBV6-3, could not be told apart with the 87-base-pair reads, so those segments were excluded. In this cohort, only TCR beta chains were sequenced, and detectable features were limited by the absence of alpha or paired-chain data. An earlier analysis of some 560 of the donors showed that most TCR beta V segments appeared in productive rearrangements either about 90% or about 30% of the time, which broadly matched IMGT annotations. The earlier analysis of approximately 540 of the donors excluded around 17 rarely observed V segments, including chromosome 9 orphons, because counts were too low.

CDR1 and CDR2 (MNHNS, SASEGT) derive from the germline V gene. Deletion took 0 bases off V and 10 bases off J, with a span of 12 bases between the germline ends. Reading from cysteine to phenylalanine, the CDR3 counts 13 amino acids. Left in the record is the CDR3 DNA by itself, 39 bases read in frame from the first base. This clone occurred a few times. The clone's antigen remains unknown. Nothing much larger sits one base from this clone, and base qualities are not available. Library preparation used the immunoSEQ multiplex PCR assay. The multiplex PCR relied on a mix of 60 forward primers for TCR Vbeta segments and 13 reverse primers for TCR Jbeta segments. Amplification of the CDR3 region of rearranged TCR beta genes was performed with a multiplex PCR assay on genomic DNA. The amplified TCR beta libraries were sequenced on the Illumina HiSeq System as 87-base-pair reads. The original methods were these. A later analysis tallied around 82 million unique TCR beta chains across the roughly 610 repertoires, and approximately 11 million of those chains were shared by two or more donors. A nearest-neighbor algorithm error-corrected the raw reads and collapsed the reads into unique sequences, merging closely related sequences to remove PCR and sequencing errors. CDR3 sequences were aligned to IMGT reference sequences to assign V, D and J gene segments. For a sequence to be retained, a match of at least six nucleotides was required to both a V gene segment and a J gene segment. Rearrangements were classified as productive when the CDR3 lacked stop codons and remained in frame with V and J, and all other rearrangements were classified as non-productive. Following IMGT convention, CDR3 was defined as the stretch from the second conserved V-encoded cysteine to the conserved J-encoded phenylalanine. The earlier analysis of about 610 of the donors excluded any sequence lacking an unambiguous match to a single V gene segment. In an earlier analysis of some 590 of the donors, a V segment was called functional when productive rearrangements were above 56.7%, and segregating when the standard deviation between donors exceeded 5%. To diagnose cytomegalovirus status from the catalog of TCR beta chain sequences, a statistical classification framework was built. V and J gene assignment, in a later analysis, came from comparing TCR nucleotide sequences with IMGT/GENE-DB human TR gene sequences. In a later analysis, CDR3 sequences and most-parsimonious VDJ recombination scenarios were assigned using the TCRdist pipeline. In a later analysis, each TCR beta chain was defined by its CDR3 amino acid sequence together with its V-gene family, and reads without a unique V-gene family were excluded. A later analysis removed nearly 600 highly shared, low-generation-probability nucleotide sequences to deal with suspected cross-contamination and a sequencing artifact. A later analysis calculated a clonal expansion index for each public chain from normalized within-repertoire ranks of inferred template counts. In a later analysis, generation probabilities were computed using a VDJ recombination model fitted to out-of-frame rearrangements, and the results were checked against IGoR. A later analysis scored TCR-TCR, TCR-HLA and TCR-CMV co-occurrence with hypergeometric tests, applying a repertoire-size bias correction to TCR pairs. False discovery rates were estimated in a later analysis by permuting HLA or CMV assignments 20 times. In a later analysis, co-occurring TCRs were grouped using DBSCAN, with TCRdist sequence similarity added in when clustering inside HLA-allele-positive subsets. Repertoires with fewer than 30,000 or more than 120,000 public chains, plus five repertoires with anomalous nucleotide sharing, were excluded from co-occurrence clustering. The clones in this table, taken by TCRdb from immuneACCESS, are in-frame only. Not every clone is retained; where verified, under half of the shortfall comes from an unresolved V gene, and the cause of the rest is unknown. V and J calls plus clone size are reproduced from that table; the DNA served to infer D and trimming. This sample has about 130,000 clones in its table, and 75% of those were observed once. In total, the top ten clones hold approximately 3.1% of the sample.

Sequenced sample: PBMCs. The chain is made from TRBV6-1 and TRBJ1-1, with a tentative D gene TRBD1 over 6 matching bases. The receptor was isolated from a young man in good health and CMV-seronegative. CDR3 region: CASSEAWGTRAFF. The nucleotide sequence is given as TGTGCCAGCAGTGAAGCTTGGGGGACAAGAGCTTTCTTT.